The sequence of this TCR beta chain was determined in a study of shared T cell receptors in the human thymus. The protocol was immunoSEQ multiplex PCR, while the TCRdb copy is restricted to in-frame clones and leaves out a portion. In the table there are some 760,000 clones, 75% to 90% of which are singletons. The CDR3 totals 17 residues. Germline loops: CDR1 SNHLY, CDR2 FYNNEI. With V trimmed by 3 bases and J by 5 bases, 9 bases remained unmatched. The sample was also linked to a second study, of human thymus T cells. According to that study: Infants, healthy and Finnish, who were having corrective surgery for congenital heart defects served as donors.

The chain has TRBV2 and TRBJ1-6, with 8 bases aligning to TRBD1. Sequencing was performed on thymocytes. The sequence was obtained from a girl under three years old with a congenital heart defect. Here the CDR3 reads CASSDSGQGFDNSPLHF. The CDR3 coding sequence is TGTGCCAGCAGTGACAGTGGACAGGGCTTCGATAATTCACCCCTCCACTTT.